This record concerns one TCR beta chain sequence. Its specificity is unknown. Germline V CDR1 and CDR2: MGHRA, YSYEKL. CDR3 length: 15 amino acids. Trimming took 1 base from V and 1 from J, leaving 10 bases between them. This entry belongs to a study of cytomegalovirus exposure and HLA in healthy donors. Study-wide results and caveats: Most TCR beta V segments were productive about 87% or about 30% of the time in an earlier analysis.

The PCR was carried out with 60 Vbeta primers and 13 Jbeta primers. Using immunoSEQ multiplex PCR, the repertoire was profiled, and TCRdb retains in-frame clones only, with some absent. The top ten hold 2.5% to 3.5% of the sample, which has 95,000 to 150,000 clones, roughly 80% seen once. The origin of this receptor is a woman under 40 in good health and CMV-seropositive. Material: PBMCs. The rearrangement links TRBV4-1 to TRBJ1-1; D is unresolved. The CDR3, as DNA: TGCGCCAGCAGCCAAGTTTTAGCAGAGAACACTGAAGCTTTCTTT. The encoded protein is CASSQVLAENTEAFF.